Sequencing of this T cell receptor (beta chain) was carried out in a study of T-cell memory formation after mild COVID-19. Background on the study: Largely, TCR clusters stayed within a single donor.

Study findings and constraints: Clones that got smaller from day 15 to 85 had even CD4/CD8, while clones growing later tipped toward CD4+. Among contracting clones, CD4+ were mainly CM/EM and CD8+ enriched in EMRA.

TCRdb reprocessed the 5' RACE reads via MiXCR and lists one record per CDR3 protein. Of 200,000 to 250,000 distinct CDR3 sequences listed, 9.5% are singletons. The CDR3 extends over 20 amino acids. V was clipped by 2 bases and J by 2 bases, with 27 bases between them. CDR1 and CDR2 (germline): MNHEY, SVGEGT. Comment on this clonotype: Its matching antigen is unknown.

This chain uses TRBV6-2 or TRBV6-3 with TRBJ1-1; possibly TRBD1 for D (5 bases). This TCR was recovered from a man aged 18 to 29 who had mild COVID-19 (a few samples of this study predate the infection). Cell type and time point are not known. What was sequenced was PBMCs or a T cell subset sorted from them (not recorded which). The CDR3 spells CASSYLFLQVTSHSNTEAFF. CDR3 coding DNA: TGTGCCAGCAGTTACCTATTCCTACAGGTTACTTCGCATTCAAACACTGAAGCTTTCTTT.